This T cell receptor beta chain was captured in a study of T cell responses to AZD1222 COVID-19 vaccine. Study-level information: Pooled in the analysis were second doses at about 4 or about 12 weeks. Study results and caveats: Donors were largely white British and mainly female; clonal diversity was possibly underestimated.

The V gene end was trimmed by 5 bases and the J gene end by 10 bases; junction bases not matched to a gene: 10. Germline V gene lookup returns CDR1 MDHEN and CDR2 SYDVKM. This CDR3 is built from 13 residues. Notes on this clone: Antigen specificity is unknown.

Repertoires were generated with immunoSEQ multiplex PCR, while TCRdb's copy carries only in-frame clones and drops some. The sample lists some 120,000 clones, roughly 88% occurring once. The chain is built from TRBV28 and TRBJ1-1, with 7 bases lining up with TRBD1. This TCR came from an adult in good health. The sample was peripheral blood, taken on day 0 of AZD1222 vaccination. This CDR3 reads CASSDQDRVGAFF. Here the CDR3 DNA reads TGTGCCAGCAGTGACCAAGACAGGGTTGGAGCTTTCTTT.